The 25 T cell receptor beta chains below were found in one sample sequenced in a study of blood T cell repertoires in COVID-19. The repertoire was sequenced with immunoSEQ multiplex PCR; TCRdb's copy has only in-frame clones and lacks some. This sample has 150,000 to 200,000 clones; roughly 80% occur once, and the top ten carry 15% to 20%. The sequenced material came from PBMCs or T cells enriched from blood (not recorded which). These receptor sequences come from a woman in her 50s who had recovered from COVID-19.

With regard to this clone: Other nucleotide sequences from this sample produce the same CDR3. The rearrangement uses TRBV12-3 or TRBV12-4 and TRBJ2-3; maybe TRBD1 (6 bases). The ends were cut back, 6 bases at V and 6 bases at J, with 13 bases in the middle. The CDR3 totals 13 residues. As DNA, the CDR3 is TGTGCCAGCAGACCTACAGGGACGGATACGCAGTATTTT. Its translation is CASRPTGTDTQYF.

The J gene is TRBJ2-1, the V gene TRBV4-2, with a tentative D call TRBD2 (6 bases). The ends were cut back, 5 bases at V and 4 bases at J, with 18 bases in the middle. The CDR3 loop spans 16 amino acids. CDR1 is LGHNA and CDR2 is YNFKEQ in the germline V gene. The CDR3: CASSSSGLRSYNEQFF. DNA for the CDR3: TGTGCCAGCAGCTCCTCAGGACTACGAAGTTACAATGAGCAGTTCTTC.

The genes are TRBV6-2 or TRBV6-3 and TRBJ2-5, with D possibly matching TRBD2 (5 bases). This CDR3 comprises 12 residues. Trimming stripped 0 bases from V and 9 bases from J, with 8 bases between. Germline CDR1 MNHEY, CDR2 SVGEGT. For the CDR3, the DNA is TGTGCCAGCAGTTACTCGAAGGACTCCCAGTACTTC. This translates into CASSYSKDSQYF.

The rearrangement uses TRBV5-4 and TRBJ1-1; maybe TRBD1 (6 bases). This CDR3 region has 14 residues. CDR1 and CDR2 (germline): SGHNT, YYREEE (reference sequence). Trimming removed 3 bases from V and 8 bases from J, with 17 bases in between. CDR3 amino acids: CASSSYTQGTEAFF. The CDR3 region has the DNA TGTGCCAGCAGCTCATACACACAGGGAACGGAAGCTTTCTTT.

The chain couples TRBV19 to TRBJ1-1; possible D gene TRBD1, 6 bases. The CDR3 is 14 amino acids. The germline gives CDR1 LNHDA, CDR2 SQIVND (reference sequence). Trimming cost V 5 bases and J 1 base, with 11 bases left between them. The chain's CDR3 is CASSSDRTNTEAFF. The CDR3 region has the DNA TGTGCCAGTAGTTCCGACAGGACGAACACTGAAGCTTTCTTT. Using reference TRBV19 and TRBJ1-1 for the parts outside the CDR3, the full variable domain is DGGITQSPKYLFRKEGQNVTLSCEQNLNHDAMYWYRQDPGQGLRLIYYSQIVNDFQKGDIAEGYSVSREKKESFPLTVTSAQKNPTAFYLCASSSDRTNTEAFFGQGTRLTVV.

The chain joins TRBV28 to TRBJ1-5, with 8 nucleotides matching TRBD1. The CDR3 has 14 amino acids. V trimming: 1 base; J trimming: 7 bases; junction bases outside the gene matches: 3. Germline lookup yields CDR1 MDHEN and CDR2 SYDVKM. The CDR3, as DNA: TGTGCCAGCAGTTTATCTTCAGGGGGCCAGCCCCAGCATTTT. Amino acid sequence: CASSLSSGGQPQHF.

V is TRBV5-6 and J is TRBJ2-7; the match to TRBD1 covers 7 bases. CDR1 SGHDT and CDR2 YYEEEE come from the germline V gene. This CDR3 has 17 residues. Losses at the gene ends were 2 bases for V and 0 bases for J; bases not matched to a gene: 11. DNA of the CDR3: TGTGCCAGCAGCTTATTAGGGGGCTCGGCGAGCTCCTACGAGCAGTACTTC. Its protein is CASSLLGGSASSYEQYF.

This clone appeared once. The chain recombines TRBV19 with TRBJ1-5; weak D call: TRBD1 (5 bases). The V end was cut by 5 bases, the J end by 5 bases, with 16 bases between. The V gene's germline CDR1 is LNHDA and CDR2 SQIVND (reference sequence). The CDR3 is made up of 15 amino acids. The CDR3 DNA reads as TGTGCCAGTAGTCGCCAGGGACTTCCATATCAGCCCCAGCATTTT. Its translation: CASSRQGLPYQPQHF.

Only a few counts were recorded for this clone. This chain joins TRBV21-1 and TRBJ2-3; TRBD1 is taken as the D call from the table, unchecked against the DNA. TRBV21-1 is an annotated pseudogene. The CDR3 has 17 amino acids. CDR3 sequence (DNA): TGTGCCAGCAGCAAAAGGGGGACAGGTCCTTTCACAGATACGCAGTATTTT. Translated, it gives CASSKRGTGPFTDTQYF.

This clone was seen a single time. V usage is TRBV5-6 and J usage is TRBJ2-7; 7 bases line up with TRBD1. After removal of 5 bases from V and 1 base from J, the junction contained 3 bases not matched to a gene. The CDR3 covers 13 residues. Germline V gives CDR1 SGHDT, CDR2 YYEEEE. In DNA, the CDR3 is TGTGCCAGCAGGCTACAGGGGTCCTACGAGCAGTACTTC. Protein product: CASRLQGSYEQYF.

The chain employs TRBV19 and TRBJ1-4, with D possibly matching TRBD1 (5 bases). V lost 9 bases and J lost 8, with 22 bases in between. This CDR3 is 15 amino acids long. CDR1 LNHDA and CDR2 SQIVND come from the germline V gene (reference sequence). This chain's CDR3 is CASSLSGVSFEKLFF. The CDR3 DNA follows: TGTGCCAGCTCATTATCGGGGGTATCTTTCGAAAAACTGTTTTTT.

This chain joins TRBV30 and TRBJ1-1, with 7 nucleotides matching TRBD1. V gave up 1 base and J gave up 5 bases; unmatched junction bases: 4. Germline V gives CDR1 GTSNPN, CDR2 SVGIG (reference sequence). This CDR3 has 13 residues. The CDR3 DNA follows: TGTGCCTGGAGTGCTGACAGGGAGACTGAAGCTTTCTTT. It codes for CAWSADRETEAFF.

This clone has just one count. The rearrangement joins TRBV18 to TRBJ2-2; maybe TRBD2 (7 bases). V lost 4 bases and J 3 bases, leaving 15 bases between the germline ends. Germline lookup yields CDR1 KGHSH and CDR2 LQKENI. CDR3 length: 16 amino acids. CDR3 amino acids: CASSQVRGADTGELFF. The CDR3 nucleotides are TGTGCCAGCTCACAAGTCCGGGGGGCCGACACCGGGGAGCTGTTTTTT.

This clone was counted at least ten times. This chain links TRBV3-1 (or the pseudogene TRBV3-2) with TRBJ2-7; 9 nucleotides agree with TRBD2. The CDR3 is 14 residues long. Trimming took 4 bases from V and 2 from J; bases not matched to a gene: 3. Per germline, CDR1 LGHDT and CDR2 YNNKEL (reference sequence). CDR3 residues: CASSLAGGAYEQYF. In nucleotides, the CDR3 is TGTGCCAGCAGCCTTGCGGGAGGGGCCTACGAGCAGTACTTC.

This clone was seen just once. V gene TRBV30 combines with J gene TRBJ2-3; perhaps TRBD1 as D (5 bases). The CDR3 contains 13 residues. Germline CDR1 GTSNPN, CDR2 SVGIG (reference sequence). CDR3 bases: TGTGCGTTAAGGGGTCAAGGCACAGATACGCAGTATTTT. Its translation: CALRGQGTDTQYF.

The chain carries TRBV6-5 and TRBJ2-7, with TRBD2 matching over 7 bases. The CDR3 extends over 15 amino acids. J lost 5 bases, V lost 5 bases, and 12 bases had no gene match. Germline loops: CDR1 MNHEY, CDR2 SVGAGI. The CDR3 coding sequence is TGTGCCAGCAGTCGGGACCCTGGACTAGTCCACGAGCAGTACTTC. This codes for CASSRDPGLVHEQYF.

The chain's CDR3 is CSAILGNEQFF. CDR3 nucleotide sequence: TGCAGTGCTATCCTAGGAAATGAGCAGTTCTTC. V is TRBV20-1 and J is TRBJ2-1; D ambiguous. CDR3 size: 11 residues. CDR1 DFQATT and CDR2 SNEGSKA come from the germline V gene (reference sequence). Deletions cut 4 bases from V and 7 bases from J, with 8 bases between.

As DNA, the CDR3 is TGTGCCAGCGCGACAGGGGGCGGCTCCTACAATGAGCAGTTCTTC. It is translated as CASATGGGSYNEQFF. V and J are TRBV18 and TRBJ2-1; TRBD1 aligns across 10 bases. This CDR3 region has 15 residues. Germline assignment: CDR1 KGHSH and CDR2 LQKENI. J gave up 0 bases and V 8 bases, and 4 bases lay outside the gene matches.

The rearrangement links TRBV18 to TRBJ2-7; 14 positions match TRBD2. CDR1 and CDR2 from the germline V gene are KGHSH and LQKENI. With 7 bases clipped from V and 5 bases from J, the junction kept 7 bases outside the gene matches. This CDR3 contains 15 residues. CDR3 amino acids: CASLKGLAGANEQYF. Written as DNA, the CDR3 is TGTGCCAGCTTAAAGGGACTAGCGGGAGCTAACGAGCAGTACTTC.

The CDR3 loop reads CASSFQGSNTDTQYF. In DNA, the CDR3 is TGTGCCAGCAGCTTTCAGGGATCAAACACAGATACGCAGTATTTT. The V gene is TRBV7-3, the J gene TRBJ2-3, with a weak D call TRBD1 (5 bases). Germline V gives CDR1 SGHTA, CDR2 FQGTGA. V was clipped by 3 bases and J by 2 bases, with 12 bases between them. The CDR3 spans 15 residues.

The chain has TRBV3-1 (or the pseudogene TRBV3-2) and TRBJ1-2; D perhaps matches TRBD1 (6 bases). This CDR3 has 14 amino acids. The V gene lost 4 bases and the J gene lost 4 bases, with 13 bases spanning the gap. Looked up from germline, CDR1 is LGHDT and CDR2 is YNNKEL (reference sequence). The CDR3 reads CASSPVRGIYGYTF. The CDR3 coding sequence is TGTGCCAGCAGCCCCGTAAGGGGGATCTATGGCTACACCTTC.

J is TRBJ2-7 and V is TRBV6-4, with 11 positions matching TRBD2. The CDR3 is made up of 17 amino acids. V lost 2 bases, J lost 5 bases, and 11 bases stayed unmatched. Germline loops: CDR1 MRHNA, CDR2 SNTAGT. CDR3 sequence reads: CASSDPRIAGGRDEQYF. DNA for the CDR3: TGTGCCAGCAGTGACCCCCGGATAGCGGGAGGGCGTGACGAGCAGTACTTC.

The chain links TRBV2 to TRBJ2-1; TRBD2 matches at 10 bases. Germline values: CDR1 SNHLY, CDR2 FYNNEI. There are 14 residues in the CDR3. The V and J ends lost 8 bases and 9 bases, in that order; junction bases with no gene match: 10. The CDR3 loop is CASCRSQREGEQFF. The CDR3 nucleotides are TGTGCCAGCTGTAGAAGTCAGCGGGAGGGTGAGCAGTTCTTC.

The chain couples TRBV6-5 to TRBJ2-2; 8 positions match TRBD1. Germline CDR1 reads MNHEY; CDR2 reads SVGAGI. This CDR3 is built from 16 residues. The V segment lost 0 bases and the J segment 7 bases; nucleotides outside the gene matches: 7. CDR3 protein: CASSYSQGAFSGELFF. The CDR3 bases are TGTGCCAGCAGTTACTCCCAGGGGGCGTTTAGCGGGGAGCTGTTTTTT.

J is TRBJ2-1 and V is TRBV29-1; tentatively, D is TRBD1 (5 bases). CDR3 length equals 11 residues. Germline V lookup: CDR1 SQVTM, CDR2 ANQGSEA. V lost 6 bases and J 7 bases, leaving 10 bases between the germline ends. The CDR3 bases are TGCAGCGTCAGGGTTGGGAATGAGCAGTTCTTC. Encoded protein: CSVRVGNEQFF.